The rows below give T cell receptor beta chains drawn from one sample of a study of shared clonotypes between healthy human individuals. Clones were sequenced by immunoSEQ multiplex PCR, and TCRdb holds only the in-frame ones, with some missing. The repertoire includes around 2,000,000 clones, approximately 94% of them detected once, and 0.95% to 1.5% sits in the top ten. Material for sequencing was naive CD8+ T cells sorted from blood. These receptor sequences come from a man aged 18 to 35 in good health. Each CDR3 is given with its conserved first and last residue. D genes are given only for firm matches. A clone size is listed for some rows: how often the clone was seen (once, few, many), or a class if it is expanded.

clone_size: NA
d_call: NA
cdr3_length: 12
v_call: TRBV5-1
j_call: TRBJ1-1
cdr3_nt: TGCGCCAGCAGCCTCCTGGGGATTGAAGCTTTCTTT
cdr3_aa: CASSLLGIEAFF

clone_size: NA
d_call: TRBD2
cdr3_length: 15
v_call: TRBV5-5
j_call: TRBJ2-1
cdr3_nt: TGTGCCAGCAGTCTAGCGGGGGCCACCTACAATGAGCAGTTCTTC
cdr3_aa: CASSLAGATYNEQFF

clone_size: once
d_call: NA
cdr3_length: 13
v_call: TRBV5-6
j_call: TRBJ2-7
cdr3_nt: TGTGCCAGCAGCAGCGGACAATCTTACGAGCAGTACTTC
cdr3_aa: CASSSGQSYEQYF

clone_size: NA
d_call: NA
cdr3_length: 14
v_call: TRBV5-1
j_call: TRBJ2-7
cdr3_nt: TGCGCCAGCAGCGCAGGGGATTCGCCCCTCGAGCAGTACTTC
cdr3_aa: CASSAGDSPLEQYF

clone_size: NA
d_call: NA
cdr3_length: 15
v_call: TRBV5-1
j_call: TRBJ2-7
cdr3_nt: TGCGCCAGCAGCGGGGGTGTCAGGGAAAGAAACGAGCAGTACTTC
cdr3_aa: CASSGGVRERNEQYF

clone_size: NA
d_call: TRBD2
cdr3_length: 16
v_call: TRBV4-3
j_call: TRBJ2-1
cdr3_nt: TGCGCCAGCAGCCAAGACAGGACACGCGGGGGGAATGAGCAGTTCTTC
cdr3_aa: CASSQDRTRGGNEQFF

clone_size: NA
d_call: TRBD2
cdr3_length: 13
v_call: TRBV30
j_call: TRBJ2-5
cdr3_nt: TGTGCCTGGAGTGTAGCGGGAGGTGAGACCCAGTACTTC
cdr3_aa: CAWSVAGGETQYF

clone_size: NA
d_call: TRBD1
cdr3_length: 16
v_call: TRBV27
j_call: TRBJ2-7
cdr3_nt: TGTGCCAGCAGTTTAATCTCGACAGGGGTTTCCTACGAGCAGTACTTC
cdr3_aa: CASSLISTGVSYEQYF

clone_size: once
d_call: TRBD1
cdr3_length: 15
v_call: TRBV6-1
j_call: TRBJ2-2
cdr3_nt: TGTGCCAGCAGCCTTACAGGGGGACGGGCCGGGGAGCTGTTTTTT
cdr3_aa: CASSLTGGRAGELFF

clone_size: NA
d_call: TRBD1
cdr3_length: 16
v_call: TRBV9
j_call: TRBJ1-3
cdr3_nt: TGTGCCAGCAGCGCAGCGGGGACAGTCTCTGGAAACACCATATATTTT
cdr3_aa: CASSAAGTVSGNTIYF

clone_size: once
d_call: TRBD2
cdr3_length: 17
v_call: TRBV5-1
j_call: TRBJ2-3
cdr3_nt: TGCGCCAGCAGCTTGCGGCTAGCGGGAGTAAGCACAGATACGCAGTATTTT
cdr3_aa: CASSLRLAGVSTDTQYF

clone_size: NA
d_call: NA
cdr3_length: 13
v_call: TRBV14
j_call: TRBJ1-2
cdr3_nt: TGTGCCAGCAGGGCGGATCCGATTTATGGCTACACCTTC
cdr3_aa: CASRADPIYGYTF

clone_size: NA
d_call: NA
cdr3_length: 14
v_call: TRBV4-2
j_call: TRBJ2-7
cdr3_nt: TGTGCCAGCAGCCAAGATGGGGCCCGGGACGAGCAGTACTTC
cdr3_aa: CASSQDGARDEQYF

clone_size: NA
d_call: TRBD1
cdr3_length: 15
v_call: TRBV27
j_call: TRBJ2-1
cdr3_nt: TGTGCCAGCAGTTATCTGGACAGGGTTTTCGATGAGCAGTTCTTC
cdr3_aa: CASSYLDRVFDEQFF